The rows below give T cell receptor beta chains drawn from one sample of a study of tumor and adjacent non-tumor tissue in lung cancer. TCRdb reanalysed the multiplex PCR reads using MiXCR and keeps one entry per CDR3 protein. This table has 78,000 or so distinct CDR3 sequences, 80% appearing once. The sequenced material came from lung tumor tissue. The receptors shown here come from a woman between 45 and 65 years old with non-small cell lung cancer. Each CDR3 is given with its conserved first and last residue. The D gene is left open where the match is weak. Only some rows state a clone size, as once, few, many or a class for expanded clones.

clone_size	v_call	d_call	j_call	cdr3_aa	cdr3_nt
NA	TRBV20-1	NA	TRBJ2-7	CSARDQYYGYEQYF	TGCAGTGCTAGAGATCAGTACTACGGGTACGAGCAGTACTTC
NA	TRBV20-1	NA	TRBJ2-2	CSDAVGDTGELFF	TGCAGTGACGCCGTGGGGGACACCGGGGAGCTGTTTTTT
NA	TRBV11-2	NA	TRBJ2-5	CTSSDTGIETQYF	TGTACCAGCAGCGACACAGGTATAGAGACCCAGTACTTC
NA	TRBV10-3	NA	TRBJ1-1	CAISTPGHGNIEAFF	TGTGCCATCAGCACTCCGGGACATGGGAACATTGAAGCTTTCTTT
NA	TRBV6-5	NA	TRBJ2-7	CACSCSKGPFTYVQYF	TGTGCCTGCAGTTGCTCTAAGGGTCCCTTTACCTACGTGCAGTACTTC
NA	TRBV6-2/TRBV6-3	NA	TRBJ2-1	CATASANYNEQLF	TGTGCCACCGCGAGCGCGAACTACAATGAGCAGCTCTTC
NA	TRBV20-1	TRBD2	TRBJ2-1	CSARIPGLAGVGNGQFF	TGTAGTGCTAGGATCCCGGGACTAGCGGGAGTGGGCAATGGGCAGTTCTTC
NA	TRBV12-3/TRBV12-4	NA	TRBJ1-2	CAGSLLGAHGYGYTF	TGTGCCGGCAGTTTACTGGGGGCCCACGGATATGGCTACACCTTC
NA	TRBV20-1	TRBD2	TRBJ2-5	CIARAGTSSETQYF	TGCATTGCTAGAGCAGGGACTAGCTCCGAGACCCAGTACTTT
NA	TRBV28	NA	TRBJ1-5	CASSPSSGENNQPQHF	TGTGCCAGCAGTCCCTCTTCCGGGGAAAACAATCAGCCCCAGCATTTT
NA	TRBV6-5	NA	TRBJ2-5	CVSSPTLETQYF	TGTGTCAGCAGTCCCACCTTAGAGACCCAGTACTTC
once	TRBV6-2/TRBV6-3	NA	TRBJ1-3	CASRSGSSGDTIYF	TGTGCCAGTAGATCCGGGAGCTCTGGAGACACCATATATTTT
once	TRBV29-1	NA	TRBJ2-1	CSVEDTSYSEHFF	TGCAGCGTTGAAGATACCTCGTACAGTGAGCACTTCTTC
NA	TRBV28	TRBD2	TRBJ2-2	CASRNTHSGTSGSDYTGELTF	TGTGCCAGCAGAAACACTCACTCCGGGACTAGCGGGAGTGATTATACCGGGGAGCTGACTTTT
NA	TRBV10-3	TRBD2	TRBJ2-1	CAITELAGGSSSYNEQFF	TGTGCCATCACTGAACTAGCGGGAGGTTCAAGCTCCTACAATGAGCAGTTCTTC
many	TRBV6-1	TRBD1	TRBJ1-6	CASSPPGQHNSPLHF	TGTGCCAGCAGTCCCCCGGGACAGCATAATTCACCCCTCCACTTT
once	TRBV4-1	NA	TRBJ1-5	CASSARHGDGNPPQHF	TGCGCCAGCAGTGCCCGACATGGGGACGGCAATCCGCCCCAGCATTTT
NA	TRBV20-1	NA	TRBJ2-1	CSARIQGRPEEQFF	TGCAGTGCTAGGATTCAGGGACGGCCAGAGGAGCAGTTCTTC
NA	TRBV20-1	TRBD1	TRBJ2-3	CSAAGPSTGSADTHYF	TGCAGTGCCGCCGGCCCTTCGACAGGGAGCGCAGATACGCACTATTTT
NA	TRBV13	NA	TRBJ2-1	CTSSLRKRGNNNEQFF	TGTACCAGCAGCTTACGGAAGAGGGGGAACAACAATGAGCAGTTCTTC
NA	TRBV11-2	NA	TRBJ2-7	CASNPWASNSYEQYF	TGTGCCAGCAATCCTTGGGCTAGCAATTCCTACGAGCAGTACTTC
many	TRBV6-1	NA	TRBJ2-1	CASSEGIYNEQFF	TGTGCCAGCAGTGAAGGGATCTACAATGAGCAGTTCTTC
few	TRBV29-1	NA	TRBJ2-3	CSVEDFVGMGLNTDTQYF	TGCAGCGTTGAAGATTTTGTCGGCATGGGGTTAAACACAGATACGCAGTATTTT
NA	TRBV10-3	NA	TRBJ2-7	CATQEVETKSYEQYF	TGTGCCACGCAGGAAGTAGAGACGAAAAGCTACGAGCAATACTTC
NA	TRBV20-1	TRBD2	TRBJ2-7	CSARGSGGIYEQYF	TGCAGTGCTAGGGGGTCGGGAGGGATCTACGAGCAATACTTC
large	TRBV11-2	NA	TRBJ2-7	CASSLAAGRTGPYEQYF	TGTGCCAGCAGCTTAGCCGCGGGACGCACGGGGCCCTACGAGCAGTACTTC